Following are 13 T cell receptor beta chains from one sample sequenced in a study of tissue T cells after allogeneic stem cell transplantation. Here immunoSEQ multiplex PCR was the method, and the copy in TCRdb shows in-frame clones only, minus some. The sample lists 2,000 to 2,500 clones, around 50% occurring once. The time point here: mouse harvest day 7 after allogeneic transplant. Tail vein injection delivered 10^7 T-cell-depleted bone marrow cells and 10^6 splenic CD5+ T cells. What was sequenced was spleen. All receptors derive from a female BALB/c mouse given C57BL/6 T cells with graft-versus-host disease after an allogeneic hematopoietic cell transplant.

For this clone: The genes and germline here are from mouse. The missing CDR3 end, 1 residue past where the read stops, is filled in from the germline J gene. V is TRBV12-2 and J is TRBJ1-3, with 7 bases aligning to TRBD1. With V trimmed by 2 bases and J by 3 bases, 6 bases remained unmatched. Germline V lookup: CDR1 SGHLS, CDR2 HYDKME. The CDR3 has 15 residues. The CDR3 DNA, read in part, is TGTGCCAGCTCTCCCCTACAGGGGTTTGGAAATACGCTCTAT. It encodes CASSPLQGFGNTLY. The whole CDR3 is CASSPLQGFGNTLYF.

Comment on this clone: Mouse gene names apply. The read halts 1 residue ahead of the CDR3 end, with the missing end drawn from the germline J gene. The gene calls are TRBV13-2 and TRBJ2-1; D gene ambiguous. CDR1 is NNHNN and CDR2 is SYGAGS in the germline V gene (reference sequence). The length of the CDR3 is 13 residues. Trimming shortened V by 2 bases and J by 0 bases, and 3 bases separated the two germline ends. The CDR3 loop reads CASGETNYAEQFF. CDR3 DNA (partial): TGTGCCAGCGGTGAGACTAACTATGCTGAGCAGTTC.

This clone is labeled large. Each gene name is a mouse one. The read terminates 1 residue before the CDR3 end, so the remaining end is supplied by the germline J gene. The chain couples TRBV19 to TRBJ2-7; 12 nucleotides align to TRBD1. This CDR3 region has 14 residues. Germline V lookup: CDR1 FNHDT, CDR2 SITEND (reference sequence). With V trimmed by 4 bases and J by 6 bases, 5 bases remained unmatched. CDR3 in amino acids: CASSAGTGGFEQYF. The covered CDR3 bases are TGTGCCAGCAGTGCCGGGACAGGGGGCTTTGAACAGTAC.

This clone was picked up a small number of times. Mouse gene names apply. Incomplete CDR3 DNA: TGTGCCAGCAGTCTGATTGCAGAAACGCTGTAT. Translated: CASSLIAETLY. The CDR3 reads in full as CASSLIAETLYF. V usage is TRBV26 and J usage is TRBJ2-3; no clear D. The read ends 1 residue shy of where the CDR3 ends; the end is completed using the germline J gene. Germline V lookup: CDR1 KGHPV, CDR2 FQNQEV (reference sequence). The CDR3 runs to 12 residues. V was trimmed by 2 bases and J by 2 bases, leaving 2 bases between them. Variable domain in full (rest from reference TRBV26 and TRBJ2-3): NSKVIQTPRYLVKGQGQKAKMRCIPEKGHPVVFWYQQNKNNEFKFLINFQNQEVLQQIDMTEKRFSAECPSNSPCSLEIQSSEAGDSALYLCASSLIAETLYFGSGTRLTVL.

As regards this clone: Gene and germline names: mouse. This CDR3 reads CASSGGQMERLFF. The covered CDR3 bases are TGTGCCAGCAGCGGGGGACAGATGGAAAGATTATTT. V and J are TRBV26 and TRBJ1-4, with 7 bases fitting TRBD1. The read terminates 1 residue ahead of where the CDR3 ends, so the germline J gene completes it. CDR3 length equals 13 residues. Trimming took 6 bases from V and 8 from J; bases not matched to a gene: 6. Germline V gene sequence: CDR1 KGHPV, CDR2 FQNQEV (reference sequence).

With respect to this clone: At one end, the junction sequence differs from germline, possibly due to a read error. The gene names given are mouse names. Read sequence stops 1 residue before the CDR3 end, and the germline J gene provides the missing end. This chain links TRBV1 with TRBJ2-4; D remains ambiguous. Germline-derived CDR1 and CDR2 are NSQYPW and LRSPGD (reference sequence). The CDR3 runs to 13 residues. The DNA read from the CDR3 is TGCACCTGGAGTGCAGATAGCCAAAACACCTTGTAC. This translates into CTWSADSQNTLY. The CDR3 reads in full as CTWSADSQNTLYF.

By sample share, this clone is medium-sized (0.01 to 0.1%). The genes are named according to mouse. Read data end 1 residue before the CDR3 end; the end is taken from the germline J gene. The V call is TRBV12-1, the J call TRBJ1-4; D call uncertain. Trimming took 0 bases from V and 4 from J, leaving 2 bases between them. Germline V gene sequence: CDR1 SGHSN, CDR2 HYEKVE. The CDR3 contains 12 residues. The covered CDR3 bases are TGTGCCAGCTCTCTCATCAACGAAAGATTATTT. Its translation: CASSLINERLF. The entire CDR3 is CASSLINERLFF.

About this clone: Mouse gene names apply. CDR3 amino acids: CASGDEGAGNTLYF. The covered CDR3 bases are TGTGCCAGCGGTGATGAGGGGGCTGGAAATACGCTCTAT. The gene calls are TRBV13-2 and TRBJ1-3; the D gene is possibly TRBD1 (6 bases). The read finishes 1 residue shy of the CDR3 end, and the germline J gene is used to complete it. Germline V gives CDR1 NNHNN, CDR2 SYGAGS (reference sequence). The CDR3 is made up of 14 amino acids. Trimming cost V 0 bases and J 2 bases, with 6 bases left between them.

Regarding this clone: The gene symbols are mouse symbols. Read coverage stops 1 residue before the CDR3 terminus; the germline J gene supplies the remainder. J is TRBJ2-4 and V is TRBV12-1; D is unresolved. Germline-derived CDR1 and CDR2 are SGHSN and HYEKVE. This CDR3 comprises 13 residues. Trimming stripped 3 bases from V and 0 bases from J, with 6 bases between. CDR3 DNA (partial): TGTGCCAGCTCTTGGGAGAGTCAAAACACCTTGTAC. It yields the protein CASSWESQNTLY. The entire CDR3 protein reads CASSWESQNTLYF. Variable domain in full (rest from reference TRBV12-1 and TRBJ2-4): DSGVVQSPRHIIKEKGGRSVLTCIPISGHSNVVWYQQTLGKELKFLIQHYEKVERDKGFLPSRFSVQQFDDYHSEMNMSALELEDSAMYFCASSWESQNTLYFGAGTRLSVL.

Worth noting for this clone: The gene names here belong to mouse. The read ends 1 residue early relative to the CDR3; the germline J gene fills the gap. V and J are TRBV2 and TRBJ2-2, with unresolved D. The CDR3 consists of 15 residues. Trimming removed 0 bases from V and 1 base from J, with 6 bases in between. The germline V gene has CDR1 LGHNA and CDR2 YSYQKL. Partial CDR3 DNA: TGTGCCAGCAGCCAAGAGAGGGTAAACACCGGGCAGCTCTAC. This sequence encodes CASSQERVNTGQLY. The entire CDR3 is CASSQERVNTGQLYF.

By proportion, this clone is large. Gene names denote mouse genes. From the germline J gene comes the end of the CDR3, since the read stops 1 residue before it. This rearrangement joins TRBV13-2 to TRBJ2-7; D is uncertain. Trimming stripped 1 base from V and 4 bases from J, with 6 bases between. This CDR3 region has 12 residues. CDR1 is NNHNN and CDR2 is SYGAGS in the germline V gene (reference sequence). CDR3: CASGDQVYEQYF. The covered CDR3 bases are TGTGCCAGCGGTGATCAGGTTTATGAACAGTAC.

Worth noting for this clone: Each gene name is a mouse one. The read ends 1 residue early relative to the CDR3; the germline J gene fills the gap. The chain carries TRBV26 and TRBJ1-3; no firm D call. The CDR3 consists of 12 residues. The V end was cut by 7 bases, the J end by 4 bases, with 8 bases between. Germline CDR1 and CDR2: KGHPV and FQNQEV (reference sequence). CDR3 DNA (partial): TGTGCCAGCACTGGGAGAGGAAATACGCTCTAT. Translation gives CASTGRGNTLY. Given in full, the CDR3 is CASTGRGNTLYF.

As to this clone: Genes and germline come from the mouse. With the read ending 1 residue before the CDR3 end, the germline J gene is used to fill in that end. The rearrangement links TRBV5 to TRBJ2-5, with TRBD1 as a possible D gene (5 bases). The length of the CDR3 is 14 residues. With 4 bases removed from V and 3 bases from J, the gap between germline ends came to 11 bases. The V gene's germline CDR1 is LGHNA and CDR2 YNLKQL (reference sequence). CDR3 DNA, as far as it was read: TGTGCCAGCAGCCTCGGACACCTTCAAGACACCCAGTAC. Protein product: CASSLGHLQDTQY. The complete CDR3 protein is CASSLGHLQDTQYF.